A selection of T cell receptor beta chains follows, all from one sample in a study of T-cell memory formation after mild COVID-19. TCRdb re-called the 5' RACE reads through MiXCR, storing one row per CDR3 protein. The sample lists 550,000 to 700,000 distinct CDR3 sequences, approximately 15% occurring once. The sequenced sample was PBMCs or a T cell subset sorted from them (not recorded which). Receptor source: an adult woman who had mild COVID-19 (a few samples of this study predate the infection). Cell type and time point are not known. The CDR3 runs from the conserved cysteine through the conserved F or W. The D gene is left open where the match is weak. Clone size is shown for a subset of rows, as once, few, many or a class of expanded clone.

v_gene: TRBV7-9
len: 14
abundance: few
d_gene: TRBD2
j_gene: TRBJ2-7
CDR3aa: CASSLTSGRDEQYF
CDR3nt: TGTGCCAGCAGTCTCACTAGCGGGAGGGACGAGCAGTACTTC

v_gene: TRBV7-8
len: 19
abundance: few
d_gene: TRBD1
j_gene: TRBJ1-2
CDR3aa: CASNLGPGTGDLIGYGYTF
CDR3nt: TGTGCCAGCAACCTAGGGCCCGGGACAGGGGATTTAATTGGTTATGGCTACACCTTC

v_gene: TRBV7-2
len: 15
abundance: few
d_gene: TRBD1
j_gene: TRBJ2-2
CDR3aa: CASTRTGGYTGELFF
CDR3nt: TGTGCCAGCACCCGGACAGGGGGGTACACCGGGGAGCTGTTTTTT

v_gene: TRBV27
len: 11
abundance: -
d_gene: -
j_gene: TRBJ1-1
CDR3aa: CASGWGTEAFF
CDR3nt: TGTGCCAGCGGATGGGGTACTGAAGCTTTCTTT

v_gene: TRBV4-1
len: 15
abundance: few
d_gene: -
j_gene: TRBJ2-1
CDR3aa: CASSDAWSSRGEQFF
CDR3nt: TGCGCCAGCAGCGACGCTTGGTCCAGCAGGGGTGAGCAGTTCTTC

v_gene: TRBV9
len: 14
abundance: -
d_gene: TRBD1
j_gene: TRBJ1-5
CDR3aa: CASGLTGDNQPQHF
CDR3nt: TGTGCCAGCGGGCTGACAGGGGACAATCAGCCCCAGCATTTT

v_gene: TRBV9
len: 17
abundance: -
d_gene: TRBD1
j_gene: TRBJ2-3
CDR3aa: CASSARQGQPSTDTQYF
CDR3nt: TGTGCCAGCAGCGCCCGACAGGGCCAACCTAGCACAGATACGCAGTATTTT

v_gene: TRBV4-1
len: 16
abundance: -
d_gene: TRBD2
j_gene: TRBJ2-5
CDR3aa: CASSQESGEYQETQYF
CDR3nt: TGCGCCAGCAGCCAAGAAAGCGGGGAGTACCAAGAGACCCAGTACTTC

v_gene: TRBV7-9
len: 11
abundance: few
d_gene: -
j_gene: TRBJ1-2
CDR3aa: CAQQGDYGYTF
CDR3nt: TGTGCCCAACAGGGCGACTATGGCTACACCTTC

v_gene: TRBV28
len: 18
abundance: few
d_gene: TRBD2
j_gene: TRBJ2-7
CDR3aa: CASSPYSGLAMSSYEQYF
CDR3nt: TGTGCCAGCAGTCCCTACTCGGGACTAGCGATGAGCTCCTACGAGCAGTACTTC

v_gene: TRBV20-1
len: 16
abundance: -
d_gene: -
j_gene: TRBJ2-1
CDR3aa: CSALVRASSPYNEQFF
CDR3nt: TGCAGTGCCCTGGTCAGGGCCAGTTCTCCCTACAATGAGCAGTTCTTC

v_gene: TRBV7-9
len: 14
abundance: -
d_gene: -
j_gene: TRBJ2-1
CDR3aa: CASSELAEYNEQFF
CDR3nt: TGTGCCAGCAGCGAACTTGCAGAGTACAATGAGCAGTTCTTC

v_gene: TRBV20-1
len: 13
abundance: once
d_gene: TRBD1
j_gene: TRBJ2-7
CDR3aa: CSARRQGAGEQYF
CDR3nt: TGCAGTGCTAGAAGACAGGGGGCAGGGGAGCAGTACTTC

v_gene: TRBV4-2
len: 15
abundance: -
d_gene: -
j_gene: TRBJ2-3
CDR3aa: CASSQERYIADTQYF
CDR3nt: TGTGCCAGCAGCCAAGAAAGATACATCGCAGATACGCAGTATTTT

v_gene: TRBV20-1
len: 16
abundance: few
d_gene: -
j_gene: TRBJ2-7
CDR3aa: CSARDYSRGFDYEQYF
CDR3nt: TGCAGTGCTAGAGATTACTCGAGGGGTTTTGACTACGAGCAGTACTTC

v_gene: TRBV3-1
len: 15
abundance: once
d_gene: TRBD1
j_gene: TRBJ1-2
CDR3aa: CASSPWDRPNYGYTF
CDR3nt: TGTGCCAGCAGCCCGTGGGACAGGCCCAACTATGGCTACACCTTC

v_gene: TRBV20-1
len: 14
abundance: -
d_gene: TRBD1
j_gene: TRBJ1-6
CDR3aa: CSALHGTGFSPLHF
CDR3nt: TGCAGTGCTCTACATGGGACAGGTTTTTCACCCCTCCACTTT

v_gene: TRBV7-6
len: 13
abundance: -
d_gene: -
j_gene: TRBJ2-7
CDR3aa: CASSLQTDVEQYF
CDR3nt: TGTGCCAGCAGCTTGCAGACAGACGTCGAGCAGTACTTC

v_gene: TRBV7-2
len: 15
abundance: few
d_gene: TRBD1
j_gene: TRBJ2-3
CDR3aa: CASSSPRGRADTQYF
CDR3nt: TGTGCCAGCAGCTCTCCGAGGGGGCGGGCAGATACGCAGTATTTT

v_gene: TRBV20-1
len: 14
abundance: few
d_gene: TRBD2
j_gene: TRBJ2-3
CDR3aa: CSASGRAVADTQYF
CDR3nt: TGCAGTGCTAGCGGGAGGGCCGTGGCAGATACGCAGTATTTT

v_gene: TRBV30
len: 11
abundance: few
d_gene: -
j_gene: TRBJ1-3
CDR3aa: CAASRGNTIYF
CDR3nt: TGTGCCGCGAGCCGGGGAAACACCATATATTTT

v_gene: TRBV6-5
len: 15
abundance: -
d_gene: TRBD2
j_gene: TRBJ2-1
CDR3aa: CASKLAGGSYNEQFF
CDR3nt: TGTGCCAGCAAGCTAGCGGGGGGGAGTTACAATGAGCAGTTCTTC

v_gene: TRBV15
len: 15
abundance: -
d_gene: -
j_gene: TRBJ2-5
CDR3aa: CATSRDRSSQETQYF
CDR3nt: TGTGCCACCAGCAGAGATCGGAGCAGCCAAGAGACCCAGTACTTC

v_gene: TRBV12-3/TRBV12-4
len: 16
abundance: -
d_gene: -
j_gene: TRBJ2-1
CDR3aa: CASSLGLAKTYNEQFF
CDR3nt: TGTGCCAGCAGTTTAGGGCTAGCGAAGACCTACAATGAGCAGTTCTTC

v_gene: TRBV4-1
len: 15
abundance: -
d_gene: -
j_gene: TRBJ1-4
CDR3aa: CASSQVAGLDEKLFF
CDR3nt: TGCGCCAGCAGCCAAGTCGCGGGACTTGATGAAAAACTGTTTTTT

v_gene: TRBV15
len: 16
abundance: -
d_gene: TRBD2
j_gene: TRBJ2-1
CDR3aa: CATSRDGGYSYNEQFF
CDR3nt: TGTGCCACCAGCAGAGACGGGGGGTACTCCTACAATGAGCAGTTCTTC

v_gene: TRBV6-9
len: 13
abundance: -
d_gene: -
j_gene: TRBJ2-5
CDR3aa: CARLSKWWETQYF
CDR3nt: TGTGCCAGGCTTTCCAAGTGGTGGGAGACCCAGTACTTC

v_gene: TRBV12-3/TRBV12-4
len: 11
abundance: many
d_gene: -
j_gene: TRBJ2-1
CDR3aa: CASSYHNEQFF
CDR3nt: TGTGCCAGCAGTTATCACAATGAGCAGTTCTTC

v_gene: TRBV7-3
len: 15
abundance: once
d_gene: -
j_gene: TRBJ2-2
CDR3aa: CASSSRPLAPGELFF
CDR3nt: TGTGCCAGCAGCTCCAGGCCTCTAGCTCCCGGGGAGCTGTTTTTT

v_gene: TRBV9
len: 13
abundance: few
d_gene: -
j_gene: TRBJ2-5
CDR3aa: CASAAGAQETQYF
CDR3nt: TGTGCCAGCGCAGCAGGGGCTCAAGAGACCCAGTACTTC